A few counts support the clone carrying this T cell receptor (beta chain). This record belongs to a study of CD8+CD57+ T cells in acquired aplastic anemia. It was genomic DNA that served as the template for profiling TCR beta VDJ and CDR3. TCRdb redid the calling of the reads with MiXCR, one entry per CDR3 protein. The sample includes approximately 150,000 distinct CDR3 sequences, 70% to 80% of them seen just once. The CDR3 is made up of 11 amino acids. J was trimmed by 8 bases and V by 3 bases; bases with no gene match: 1. Germline V CDR1 and CDR2: DFQATT, SNEGSKA (reference sequence). CD8+CD57+ cell expansion had been shown by flow cytometry in patients chosen for sequencing. Diagnosis of severe acquired aplastic anemia applied to all patients. Sampling of blood occurred while the patients had still received no therapy.

This chain joins TRBV20-1 and TRBJ1-2, with 9 bases that match TRBD1. Material: sorted CD4+, CD8+, or CD8+CD57+ T cells (not recorded which) from PBMCs. The receptor was isolated from a human donor with aplastic anemia. CDR3 DNA: TGCAGTGCTAGGGGACAGGGCGGCTACACCTTC. Protein product: CSARGQGGYTF.